Shown below are 30 T cell receptor beta chains from a single sample sequenced in a study of CD8+CD57+ T cells in acquired aplastic anemia. Profiles of TCR beta VDJ and CDR3 were generated from a genomic DNA template. In TCRdb, the reads were re-called with MiXCR into one record per CDR3 protein. The sample includes some 190,000 distinct CDR3 sequences, around half of them seen just once. The sequenced sample consisted of sorted CD4+, CD8+, or CD8+CD57+ T cells (not recorded which) from PBMCs. The source is a human donor in good health, serving as a control.

This chain joins TRBV29-1 and TRBJ1-2, with a possible D match to TRBD1 (5 bases). Trimming took off 4 bases at V and 8 bases at J, with 17 bases between the two ends. The CDR3 totals 13 residues. The V gene's germline CDR1 is SQVTM and CDR2 ANQGSEA. CDR3 sequence reads: CSVVYGGLGGYTF. The CDR3 DNA follows: TGCAGCGTTGTATACGGGGGTCTAGGAGGCTACACCTTC.

With regard to this clonotype: The junction does not match germline at one end; this may be a read error. The V gene is TRBV10-3, the J gene TRBJ2-1, with D possibly being TRBD1 (6 bases). The CDR3 loop spans 13 amino acids. The germline gives CDR1 ENHRY, CDR2 SYGVKD. The CDR3 region has the DNA TGTGCCAGCAGTTACAGGGCCTACAATGAGCAGTTCTTC. It is translated as CASSYRAYNEQFF.

This clonotype was picked up many times. The chain uses TRBV12-3 or TRBV12-4 and TRBJ1-1; no definite D call. This CDR3 contains 15 residues. Trimming removed 4 bases from V and 4 bases from J, with 16 bases in between. The CDR3 nucleotides read TGTGCCAGCAGTTCTTTTCCCGCCCCGGGCACTGAAGCTTTCTTT. It yields the protein CASSSFPAPGTEAFF.

In its sample, this clonotype was seen many times. The chain recombines TRBV7-9 with TRBJ1-4; D gene ambiguous. Trimming took 4 bases from V and 10 from J, leaving 13 bases between them. Per germline, CDR1 SEHNR and CDR2 FQNEAQ (reference sequence). This CDR3 is built from 13 residues. CDR3 protein: CASSSGSTVKLFF. CDR3 bases: TGTGCCAGCAGCTCCGGGAGCACCGTAAAACTGTTTTTT.

The genes are TRBV20-1 and TRBJ2-7; 10 positions match TRBD1. The CDR3 consists of 12 residues. The germline gives CDR1 DFQATT, CDR2 SNEGSKA (reference sequence). The V and J ends lost 6 bases and 3 bases, in that order; junction bases with no gene match: 2. DNA of the CDR3: TGCAGTGCGGACAGGGGGGACTACGAGCAGTACTTC. Translation: CSADRGDYEQYF.

This clonotype has a handful of counts. The chain links TRBV11-1 to TRBJ2-1; 9 bases are shared with TRBD1. Unmatched junction bases numbered 5, after V lost 5 bases and J lost 6 bases. Germline V CDR1 and CDR2: SGHAT, FQDESV (reference sequence). This CDR3 comprises 14 residues. CDR3 in DNA: TGTGCCAGCAGCCCGAGGGGACAGGGCAATGAGCAGTTCTTC. Translation gives CASSPRGQGNEQFF.

This clonotype has only one observation. A much larger clone differs from this one at a single base, so this may be a read error. V gene TRBV5-6 combines with J gene TRBJ1-2; D gene ambiguous. Trimming removed 0 bases at V and 12 bases at J, with 12 bases between. Germline V gene lookup returns CDR1 SGHDT and CDR2 YYEEEE. This CDR3 has 12 amino acids. CDR3 sequence (DNA): TGTGCCAGCAGCTTGGAGGCGGTGCGCCACACCTTC. Amino acid sequence: CASSLEAVRHTF. The full variable domain, with the rest looked up from reference TRBV5-6 and TRBJ1-2, is DAGVTQSPTHLIKTRGQQVTLRCSPKSGHDTVSWYQQALGQGPQFIFQYYEEEERQRGNFPDRFSGHQFPNYSSELNVNALLLGDSALYLCASSLEAVRHTFGSGTRLTVV.

The chain has TRBV15 and TRBJ2-1; D possibly corresponds to TRBD2 (7 bases). The V end lost 1 base, the J end lost 3 bases, and 13 bases lay between the germline ends. The CDR3 loop spans 16 amino acids. Germline CDR1 is LNHNV and CDR2 is YYDKDF (reference sequence). As DNA, the CDR3 is TGTGCCACCAGCAGAGGGGGGGGGGCCATCTACAATGAGCAGTTCTTC. This gives the protein CATSRGGGAIYNEQFF.

Only one count was recorded for this clonotype. Compared with germline, one end of the junction differs, possibly owing to a read error. The rearrangement links TRBV24-1 to TRBJ1-2; D unclear. The CDR3 is 12 residues long. Germline values: CDR1 KGHDR, CDR2 SFDVKD. The CDR3 region is CTTGDGVDGYTF. CDR3 nucleotide sequence: TGTACCACCGGAGACGGGGTGGATGGCTACACCTTC.

This clonotype was detected many times. The genes are TRBV6-2 or TRBV6-3 and TRBJ2-1; D not resolved. V shed 0 bases and J shed 6 bases, with 6 bases lying between them. The CDR3 contains 13 residues. CDR1 and CDR2 from the germline V gene are MNHEY and SVGEGT. DNA of the CDR3: TGTGCCAGCAGTTACTCGAGTCCCAATGAGCAGTTCTTC. Its protein is CASSYSSPNEQFF.

The V gene is TRBV7-9, the J gene TRBJ1-6; 9 nucleotides match TRBD1. The J segment lost 8 bases and the V segment lost 1 base, leaving 6 bases of the junction unmatched. CDR1 and CDR2 (germline): SEHNR, FQNEAQ (reference sequence). The CDR3 is made up of 16 amino acids. CDR3 amino acids: CASSLEKRTGDSPLHF. CDR3 bases: TGTGCCAGCAGCTTAGAGAAGAGGACAGGGGATTCACCCCTCCACTTT.

The chain joins TRBV27 to TRBJ2-4, with 9 bases matching TRBD2. The trim removed 4 bases at V and 5 bases at J, leaving 3 bases unmatched. This CDR3 is built from 14 residues. Germline CDR1 MNHEY, CDR2 SMNVEV (reference sequence). CDR3 in DNA: TGTGCCAGCAGTTCCTTAGCGGGGGAAAACATTCAGTACTTC. Its protein is CASSSLAGENIQYF.

The chain links TRBV19 to TRBJ1-2, with TRBD1 matching over 7 bases. Germline V lookup: CDR1 LNHDA, CDR2 SQIVND (reference sequence). V was clipped by 6 bases and J by 6 bases; unmatched bases: 10. This CDR3 is 14 amino acids long. CDR3 in amino acids: CASSPGDSSHGYTF. The DNA of the CDR3 is TGTGCCAGTAGCCCTGGGGACAGCTCTCATGGCTACACCTTC.

The V call is TRBV24-1, the J call TRBJ2-5; 10 bases fit TRBD2. Germline-derived CDR1 and CDR2 are KGHDR and SFDVKD. Losses at the gene ends were 5 bases for V and 5 bases for J; bases not matched to a gene: 7. The CDR3 extends over 15 amino acids. In nucleotides, the CDR3 is TGTGCCACCAGTGGAGCGGGAGGGCCTTTGGAGACCCAGTACTTC. Translated: CATSGAGGPLETQYF.

The chain is built from TRBV12-3 or TRBV12-4 and TRBJ2-2; D is undetermined. Deletions cut 3 bases from V and 0 bases from J, with 8 bases between. The CDR3 extends over 15 amino acids. The DNA for the CDR3 is TGTGCCAGCAGTTTCTTACTACCGAACACCGGGGAGCTGTTTTTT. Translating gives CASSFLLPNTGELFF.

This clonotype was seen once. The rearrangement uses TRBV2 and TRBJ1-6; the match to TRBD1 covers 10 bases. Germline V lookup: CDR1 SNHLY, CDR2 FYNNEI. This CDR3 contains 15 residues. J gave up 11 bases and V 8 bases, and 12 bases lay outside the gene matches. The DNA for the CDR3 is TGTGCCAGCGTTGTAACCGGGACAGGGGACACACCCCTCCACTTT. This gives the protein CASVVTGTGDTPLHF.

About this clonotype: This clone may be a read error of a much larger clone one base away. The chain links TRBV5-4 to TRBJ1-4; a weak D match, TRBD1 (5 bases). CDR1 SGHNT and CDR2 YYREEE come from the germline V gene (reference sequence). This CDR3 has 17 amino acids. CDR3 nucleotide sequence: TGTGCCAGCAGCTTCGGCGGGGGGAGCGCAACTAATGAAGAACTGTTTTTT. Residues: CASSFGGGSATNEELFF.

This clonotype was seen repeatedly, ten times or more. The V call is TRBV20-1, the J call TRBJ2-5; 7 bases fit TRBD1. The CDR3 is 14 amino acids. The trim removed 3 bases at V and 2 bases at J, leaving 6 bases unmatched. The germline V gene has CDR1 DFQATT and CDR2 SNEGSKA (reference sequence). DNA for the CDR3: TGCAGTGCTAGGCTAGGGACAGTTCAAGAGACCCAGTACTTC. As protein: CSARLGTVQETQYF.

The chain's CDR3 is CASSEGGTPLHF. In nucleotides, the CDR3 is TGTGCCAGCAGTGAGGGGGGAACACCCCTCCACTTT. The V gene is TRBV2, the J gene TRBJ1-6, with D tentatively TRBD1 (5 bases). The germline V gene encodes CDR1 SNHLY and CDR2 FYNNEI. The V and J ends lost 3 bases and 11 bases respectively, with 8 bases between them. The CDR3 runs 12 residues.

About this clonotype itself: The junction departs from the called germline gene at one end, perhaps through a read error. V is TRBV9 and J is TRBJ2-7; perhaps TRBD2 as D (5 bases). This CDR3 contains 8 residues. CDR1 is SGDLS, CDR2 YYNGEE, per germline. The CDR3 coding sequence is TGCGCCAGCAGCGGGCAGTACTTC. It encodes CASSGQYF.

This clonotype was recorded only once. The chain has TRBV19 and TRBJ1-6; 9 nucleotides align to TRBD1. The J segment lost 7 bases and the V segment lost 3 bases, leaving 7 bases of the junction unmatched. The CDR3 spans 16 residues. The germline gives CDR1 LNHDA, CDR2 SQIVND (reference sequence). CDR3 DNA sequence: TGTGCCAGTAGTATTCTTGCCGGGACAGGGAATTCACCCCTCCACTTT. This gives the protein CASSILAGTGNSPLHF.

This chain links TRBV7-2 with TRBJ2-3, with 9 nucleotides matching TRBD1. Losses at the gene ends were 4 bases for V and 0 bases for J; bases not matched to a gene: 5. The CDR3 is 16 amino acids. Germline V CDR1 and CDR2: SGHTA, FQGNSA. The CDR3 nucleotides are TGTGCCAGCAGCTCCTCCGGGACAGGGAGCACAGATACGCAGTATTTT. The encoded protein is CASSSSGTGSTDTQYF.

This clonotype has at least ten counts. The chain employs TRBV5-8 and TRBJ2-2; D uncertain. CDR1 SGHTS and CDR2 YDEGEE come from the germline V gene. This CDR3 has 16 residues. V was trimmed by 0 bases and J by 0 bases, leaving 9 bases between them. The CDR3 loop reads CASSLGTSSNTGELFF. The CDR3 nucleotides are TGTGCCAGCAGCTTGGGGACCTCATCGAACACCGGGGAGCTGTTTTTT. Using reference TRBV5-8 and TRBJ2-2 for the parts outside the CDR3, the full variable domain is EAGVTQSPTHLIKTRGQQATLRCSPISGHTSVYWYQQALGLGLQFLLWYDEGEERNRGNFPPRFSGRQFPNYSSELNVNALELEDSALYLCASSLGTSSNTGELFFGEGSRLTVL.

This clonotype was counted at least ten times. At one of its ends the junction is not consistent with the germline gene, which may arise from a read error. The chain joins TRBV12-3 or TRBV12-4 to TRBJ2-3; D gene uncertain. The length of the CDR3 is 13 residues. CDR3 nucleotides: TGTGCCAGCAGCTTAGGGTCCACAGATACGCAGTATTTT. Encoded protein: CASSLGSTDTQYF.

This sequence joins TRBV5-1 and TRBJ2-7, with D hard to call. The CDR3 has 15 amino acids. V gave up 0 bases and J gave up 3 bases, with 13 bases separating them. Looked up from germline, CDR1 is SGHRS and CDR2 is YFSETQ. Here the CDR3 DNA reads TGCGCCAGCAGCTTGGCCGCAGGAATCAACTACGAGCAGTACTTC. This codes for CASSLAAGINYEQYF.

This clonotype was recorded a few times. The chain uses TRBV20-1 and TRBJ1-1; TRBD1 agrees at 8 bases. The CDR3 loop spans 14 amino acids. V shed 3 bases, J shed 1 base, and the junction held 4 bases outside the gene matches. Per germline, CDR1 DFQATT and CDR2 SNEGSKA (reference sequence). CDR3 DNA: TGCAGTGCTAGTGGACAGGGTGGGAACACTGAAGCTTTCTTT. This gives the protein CSASGQGGNTEAFF.

Many counts were recorded for this clonotype. The chain couples TRBV20-1 to TRBJ2-1; 9 bases align to TRBD2. The ends lost 7 bases at V and 9 bases at J; junction bases unmatched: 16. Germline CDR1 is DFQATT and CDR2 is SNEGSKA (reference sequence). The CDR3 covers 15 residues. Written as DNA, the CDR3 is TGCAGTGGTCCGGACTTGCGGGGGGGAAGCGGTGAGCAGTTCTTC. The encoded protein is CSGPDLRGGSGEQFF.

V is TRBV9 and J is TRBJ1-3; unclear D gene. The CDR3 consists of 14 residues. The V gene lost 0 bases and the J gene lost 2 bases, with 6 bases spanning the gap. The V gene's germline CDR1 is SGDLS and CDR2 YYNGEE. The CDR3 loop reads CASSVASAGNTIYF. The DNA for the CDR3 is TGTGCCAGCAGCGTAGCTTCGGCTGGAAACACCATATATTTT.

This clonotype was seen at least ten times. V usage is TRBV7-2 and J usage is TRBJ2-5; 8 positions agree with TRBD2. Trimming cost V 5 bases and J 0 bases; bases outside gene matches: 11. This CDR3 is 17 amino acids long. The germline V gene has CDR1 SGHTA and CDR2 FQGNSA. The CDR3: CASSVNQAGAYQETQYF. CDR3 in DNA: TGTGCCAGCAGCGTAAATCAAGCGGGAGCCTACCAAGAGACCCAGTACTTC.

On this clonotype itself: This may stem from a read error, because a much larger clone lies one nucleotide away. This chain links TRBV7-2 with TRBJ1-3; D remains unclear. The CDR3 spans 14 residues. Germline V gives CDR1 SGHTA, CDR2 FQGNSA. CDR3 amino acids: CASSFGSPGSTIYF. The CDR3 DNA is TGTGCCAGCAGCTTCGGGAGTCCTGGAAGCACCATATATTTT.